The rows below give T cell receptor beta chains drawn from one sample of a study of cytomegalovirus exposure and HLA in healthy donors. The data were produced by immunoSEQ multiplex PCR, yet TCRdb's version contains in-frame clones alone and is incomplete. The sample includes about 100,000 clones, 85% to 95% of them seen just once. The material sequenced was PBMCs. These receptors were collected from a woman aged 18-29 years in good health and CMV-seronegative. The CDR3 runs from the conserved cysteine through the conserved F or W. The order of the fields is clone size, D gene, J gene, V gene, CDR3 DNA, CDR3 protein. A D gene is named only where the DNA matches it firmly. Clone size is stated in some rows and not others, as once, few, many or a class when expanded.

>NA|TRBD1|TRBJ1-2|TRBV15
TGTGCCACCAGCAGAGGAATTCGACAGGGAATGGACGGCGGCTACACCTTC
CATSRGIRQGMDGGYTF
>NA|NA|TRBJ1-1|TRBV27
TGTGCCAGCAGGAACGGTTTTGAAGCTTTCTTT
CASRNGFEAFF
>NA|NA|TRBJ2-1|TRBV27
TGTGCCAGCAGTCCGGGGACTCCCTCGAGCCATGAGCAGTTCTTC
CASSPGTPSSHEQFF
>NA|TRBD1|TRBJ2-5|TRBV11-2
TGTGCCAGCAGCTTAAAGGGGGCGCCTGAAGAGACCCAGTACTTC
CASSLKGAPEETQYF
>once|TRBD2|TRBJ2-3|TRBV13
TGTGCCAGCAGCCGAGCTAGCGGGGGTACCGGGGATACGCAGTATTTT
CASSRASGGTGDTQYF
>NA|TRBD2|TRBJ2-5|TRBV28
TGTGCCAGCAGTTCCCCCGGGGGGGGGCAAGAGACCCAGTACTTC
CASSSPGGGQETQYF
>NA|NA|TRBJ1-5|TRBV19
TGTGCCAGTAGTATTAGTGGGGGGACTAGCAATCAGCCCCAGCATTTT
CASSISGGTSNQPQHF
>NA|TRBD1|TRBJ2-2|TRBV19
TGTGCCAGTAGTAGGGGACAGGGGGCGCCCGGGGAGCTGTTTTTT
CASSRGQGAPGELFF
>NA|TRBD2|TRBJ2-5|TRBV30
TGTGCCTGGAGTATGGGCGATTACGGACTAGTCTTGGAGACCCAGTACTTC
CAWSMGDYGLVLETQYF
>NA|NA|TRBJ2-1|TRBV2
TGTGCCAGCAGCTCAATGGAGGGATCAACCTACAATGAGCAGTTCTTC
CASSSMEGSTYNEQFF
>NA|TRBD2|TRBJ2-5|TRBV5-1
TGCGCCAGCAGCCTGCCGACTAGCGGGGGAGAGACCCAGTACTTC
CASSLPTSGGETQYF
>NA|NA|TRBJ2-1|TRBV27
TGTGCCAGCAGTTTGAATTTATCGGATGAGCAGTTCTTC
CASSLNLSDEQFF
>NA|NA|TRBJ2-3|TRBV5-1
TGCGCCAGCAGCTCAAGACTAGGTGAAGATACGCAGTATTTT
CASSSRLGEDTQYF
>NA|NA|TRBJ1-2|TRBV12-5
TGTGCTAGTGGTTTTGCGTCGGGACACCGCTATGGCTACACCTTC
CASGFASGHRYGYTF
>NA|TRBD1|TRBJ1-1|TRBV5-4
TGTGCCAGCAGCTTGCCACAGGGGGAAAGCACTGAAGCTTTCTTT
CASSLPQGESTEAFF
>NA|TRBD1|TRBJ1-2|TRBV5-4
TGTGCCAGCAGCCTGGGGATCAACAGGGGAACGGATGGCTACACCTTC
CASSLGINRGTDGYTF
>NA|TRBD1|TRBJ1-2|TRBV9
TGTGCCAGCAGGGACAGGGTCTATGGCTACACCTTC
CASRDRVYGYTF
>NA|NA|TRBJ2-1|TRBV5-1
TGCGCCAGCAGCTTGGAAACTAGAGTCAATGAGCAGTTCTTC
CASSLETRVNEQFF
>NA|NA|TRBJ2-7|TRBV6-5
TGTGCCAGCAGACCGGGACACGGCTACGAGCAGTACTTC
CASRPGHGYEQYF
>NA|NA|TRBJ1-2|TRBV7-2
TGTGCCAGCAGCTCCGAAATATACGACATGGTCTATGGCTACACCTTC
CASSSEIYDMVYGYTF
>NA|TRBD1|TRBJ1-2|TRBV13
TGTGCCAGCAGCCGACAGGGAGGTAATAGGCTATATGGCTACACCTTC
CASSRQGGNRLYGYTF
>NA|NA|TRBJ2-3|TRBV27
TGTGCCAGCAGCCCCCTGCGAGATACGCAGTATTTT
CASSPLRDTQYF
>NA|NA|TRBJ2-2|TRBV5-1
TGCGCCAGCAGCGTCCCGCAGTACACCGGGGAGCTGTTTTTT
CASSVPQYTGELFF
>NA|NA|TRBJ2-7|TRBV6-1
TGTGCCAGCAGTGGCGGTCAGGAGGTTACCTACGAGCAGTACTTC
CASSGGQEVTYEQYF
>few|NA|TRBJ1-2|TRBV7-2
TGTGCCAGCAGCTTAACCCAGAACTATGGCTACACCTTC
CASSLTQNYGYTF
>NA|TRBD1|TRBJ1-4|TRBV5-4
TGTGCCAGCAGCTCACAGGGGGCGGCTGAAAAACTGTTTTTT
CASSSQGAAEKLFF
>NA|NA|TRBJ1-6|TRBV30
TGTGCCTGGAACCATTTGGGAGGCATCCAATATTCACCCCTCCACTTT
CAWNHLGGIQYSPLHF
>NA|NA|TRBJ1-2|TRBV27
TGTGCCAGCAGTCCCGCGGGTGGACCGACCTTTAACTATGGCTACACCTTC
CASSPAGGPTFNYGYTF
>NA|TRBD2|TRBJ2-7|TRBV27
TGTGCCAGCAGTTCTGAGGGACTAGCGGGAGTCGTTTTCCACGAGCAGTACTTC
CASSSEGLAGVVFHEQYF
>NA|TRBD2|TRBJ2-2|TRBV7-3
TGTGCCAGCAGTCCTAGCGGGAACACCGGGGAGCTGTTTTTT
CASSPSGNTGELFF
>NA|TRBD2|TRBJ2-7|TRBV7-6
TGTGCCAGCAGCTCACATAGGGAGGGGAAACACGAGCAGTACTTC
CASSSHREGKHEQYF
>NA|TRBD1|TRBJ2-1|TRBV6-4
TGTGCCAGCAGAATCGACAGGGTAGGAGAGCAGTTCTTC
CASRIDRVGEQFF
>NA|NA|TRBJ2-2|TRBV7-9
TGTGCCAGCAGCTCGCCGGGATTTAAAACCGGGGAGCTGTTTTTT
CASSSPGFKTGELFF
>NA|TRBD1|TRBJ1-5|TRBV2
TGTGCCAGCAGTGCGCTTCGGAGGACAGGGGCCAATCAGCCCCAGCATTTT
CASSALRRTGANQPQHF
>NA|NA|TRBJ2-1|TRBV19
TGTGCCAGTAGTGCCAGGGATTCCAATGAGCAGTTCTTC
CASSARDSNEQFF
>NA|TRBD1|TRBJ2-1|TRBV30
TGTGCCTGGAGTCGGGACAGGGGGAATGAGCAGTTCTTC
CAWSRDRGNEQFF
>NA|TRBD2|TRBJ2-7|TRBV30
TGTGCCTGGAGTGTAGCCGGGGGGGCCTACGAGCAGTACTTC
CAWSVAGGAYEQYF
>NA|NA|TRBJ1-5|TRBV4-1
TGCGCCAGCAGGCCCGAAACAGGGAGCAATCAGCCCCAGCATTTT
CASRPETGSNQPQHF
>NA|TRBD2|TRBJ2-2|TRBV7-9
TGTGCCAGCAGGGATAAACGGGGGGACACCGGGGAGCTGTTTTTT
CASRDKRGDTGELFF
>NA|NA|TRBJ2-1|TRBV7-2
TGTGCCAGCAGCTTAGGAGGCCGTTCCTACAATGAGCAGTTCTTC
CASSLGGRSYNEQFF
>NA|NA|TRBJ1-4|TRBV6-6
TGTGCCAGCAGCCACAATAGCGGGGGGAATGGTGAAAAACTGTTTTTT
CASSHNSGGNGEKLFF
>NA|NA|TRBJ2-2|TRBV14
TGTGCCAGCAGCCCCTGGTTGGACACCGGTAGCACCGGGGAGCTGTTTTTT
CASSPWLDTGSTGELFF
>NA|NA|TRBJ2-3|TRBV7-2
TGTGCCAGCAGCCCAGGGATAATAAGCACAGATACGCAGTATTTT
CASSPGIISTDTQYF
>NA|NA|TRBJ2-5|TRBV29-1
TGCAGCGTTGAACCGGGTGGGGAGACCCAGTACTTC
CSVEPGGETQYF
>NA|TRBD1|TRBJ1-5|TRBV10-2
TGCGCCACCAAACGAGCCGGGACAGGAGACAATCAGCCCCAGCATTTT
CATKRAGTGDNQPQHF
>NA|NA|TRBJ1-2|TRBV5-4
TGTGCCAGCAGCTTGGGTCAGGGGTGGGACTATGGCTACACCTTC
CASSLGQGWDYGYTF
>NA|NA|TRBJ2-6|TRBV7-6
TGTGCCAGCAGCTCCCCAGCTGGGGCCAACGTCCTGACTTTC
CASSSPAGANVLTF
>NA|NA|TRBJ2-5|TRBV27
TGTGCCAGCAGCTACCGACAGACGGAAGAGACCCAGTACTTC
CASSYRQTEETQYF
>NA|NA|TRBJ1-2|TRBV7-2
TGTGCCAGCAGCTCGGGGGGATTTCGCCATGGCTACACCTTC
CASSSGGFRHGYTF
>NA|TRBD2|TRBJ2-1|TRBV29-1
TGCAGCGTAGTTATAGGGACTAGCGGGGCACCCAGCTCCTACAATGAGCAGTTCTTC
CSVVIGTSGAPSSYNEQFF
>NA|TRBD1|TRBJ2-7|TRBV19
TGTGCCAGTAGTCCGCGGACAGGGAGCTACGAGCAGTACTTC
CASSPRTGSYEQYF
>NA|NA|TRBJ2-1|TRBV15
TGTGCCACCAGCAGAGCCAGCTTGAGGAGGGCCGTTGAGGGGAATGAGCAGTTCTTC
CATSRASLRRAVEGNEQFF
>once|NA|TRBJ2-7|TRBV5-1
TGCGCCAGCAGCGATCGGACTACCAGCGAGCAGTACTTC
CASSDRTTSEQYF
>NA|NA|TRBJ1-4|TRBV29-1
TGCAGCGCGGGGGGGCAGAACAATGAAAAACTGTTTTTT
CSAGGQNNEKLFF
>NA|TRBD1|TRBJ2-2|TRBV7-2
TGTGCCAGCACCCGGACAGGGAGCCCCGGGGAGCTGTTTTTT
CASTRTGSPGELFF
>NA|NA|TRBJ1-6|TRBV7-2
TGTGCCAGCAGCTTGGGCGGACATGAGAATTCACCCCTCCACTTT
CASSLGGHENSPLHF
>once|TRBD1|TRBJ2-5|TRBV5-1
TGCGCCAGCAGCTTGGGACAGGGGACGGTAGAGGCCCAGTACTTC
CASSLGQGTVEAQYF